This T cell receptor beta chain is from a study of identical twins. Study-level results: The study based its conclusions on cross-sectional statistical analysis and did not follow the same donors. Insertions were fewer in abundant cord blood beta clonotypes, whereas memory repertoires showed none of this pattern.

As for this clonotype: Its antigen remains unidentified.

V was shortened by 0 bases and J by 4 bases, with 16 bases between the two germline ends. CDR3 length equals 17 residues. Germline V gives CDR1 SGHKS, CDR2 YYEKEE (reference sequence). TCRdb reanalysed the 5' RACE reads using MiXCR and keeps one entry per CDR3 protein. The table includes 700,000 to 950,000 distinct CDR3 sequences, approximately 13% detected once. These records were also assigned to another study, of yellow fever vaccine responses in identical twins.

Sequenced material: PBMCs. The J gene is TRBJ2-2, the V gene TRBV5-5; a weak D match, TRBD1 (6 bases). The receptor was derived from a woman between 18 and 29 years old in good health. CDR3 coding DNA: TGTGCCAGCAGCTTGGTTTGGGCAGGGGTAGTCACCGGGGAGCTGTTTTTT. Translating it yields CASSLVWAGVVTGELFF.